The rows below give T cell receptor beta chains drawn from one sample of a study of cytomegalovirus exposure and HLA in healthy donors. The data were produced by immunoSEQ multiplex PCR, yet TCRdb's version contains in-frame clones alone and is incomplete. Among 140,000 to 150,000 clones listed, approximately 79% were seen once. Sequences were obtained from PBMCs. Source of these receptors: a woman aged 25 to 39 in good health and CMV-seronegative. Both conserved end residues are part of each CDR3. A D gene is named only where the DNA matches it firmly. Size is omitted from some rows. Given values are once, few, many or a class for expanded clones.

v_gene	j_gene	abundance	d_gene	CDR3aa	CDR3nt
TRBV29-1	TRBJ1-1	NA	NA	CSVDAGNTEAFF	TGCAGCGTCGATGCGGGGAACACTGAAGCTTTCTTT
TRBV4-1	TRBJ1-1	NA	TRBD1	CASSRLGQGSTEAFF	TGCGCCAGCAGCCGGTTGGGACAGGGGTCCACTGAAGCTTTCTTT
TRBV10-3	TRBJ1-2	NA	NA	CAISPDTGNYGYTF	TGTGCCATCAGCCCCGATACAGGGAACTATGGCTACACCTTC
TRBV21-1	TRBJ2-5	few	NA	CASSKGTGGGDQETQYF	TGTGCCAGCAGCAAAGGAACGGGGGGGGGAGACCAAGAGACCCAGTACTTC
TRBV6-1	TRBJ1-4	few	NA	CASSAELWKLFF	TGTGCCAGCAGTGCCGAACTTTGGAAACTGTTTTTT
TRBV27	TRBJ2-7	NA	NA	CASSSLDRRHYEQYF	TGTGCCAGCAGTTCCTTGGACAGAAGACACTACGAGCAGTACTTC
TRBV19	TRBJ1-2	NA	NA	CASSTSYTPRRDGYTF	TGTGCCAGTAGTACTTCCTACACTCCCCGGAGGGATGGCTACACCTTC
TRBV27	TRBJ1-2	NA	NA	CASSSPPYGYTF	TGTGCCAGCAGCTCCCCCCCGTATGGCTACACCTTC
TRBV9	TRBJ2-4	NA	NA	CASSVTGTKNIQYF	TGTGCCAGCAGCGTCACCGGGACAAAAAACATTCAGTACTTC
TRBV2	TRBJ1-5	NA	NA	CASSEDGVNQPQHF	TGTGCCAGCAGTGAAGACGGGGTCAATCAGCCCCAGCATTTT
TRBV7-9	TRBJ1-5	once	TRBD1	CASSLTGGGQPQHF	TGTGCCAGCAGCCTGACAGGGGGTGGACAGCCCCAGCATTTT
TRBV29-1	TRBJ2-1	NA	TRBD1	CSVKRTGGKGYNEQFF	TGCAGCGTTAAAAGGACAGGGGGCAAGGGATACAATGAGCAGTTCTTC
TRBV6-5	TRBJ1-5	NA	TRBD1	CASAPDRGDQPQHF	TGTGCCAGCGCCCCCGACAGGGGGGATCAGCCCCAGCATTTT
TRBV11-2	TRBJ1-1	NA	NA	CASQITGPNTEAFF	TGTGCCAGTCAAATAACAGGGCCGAACACTGAAGCTTTCTTT
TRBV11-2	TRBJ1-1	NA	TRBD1	CASSFSDRGNTEAFF	TGTGCCAGCAGCTTTTCGGACAGGGGGAACACTGAAGCTTTCTTT
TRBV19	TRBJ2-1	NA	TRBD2	CASSSGGSYNEQFF	TGTGCCAGTAGTAGCGGGGGCTCCTACAATGAGCAGTTCTTC
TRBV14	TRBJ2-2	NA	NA	CASRLLGTGELFF	TGTGCCAGCAGGCTCCTCGGGACCGGGGAGCTGTTTTTT
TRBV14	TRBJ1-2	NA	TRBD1	CASSQGDRAPYGYTF	TGTGCCAGCAGCCAAGGGGACAGGGCCCCTTATGGCTACACCTTC
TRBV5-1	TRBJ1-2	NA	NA	CASSRTDLGYGYTF	TGCGCCAGCAGCAGGACAGATCTTGGCTATGGCTACACCTTC
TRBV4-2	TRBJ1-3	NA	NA	CASSQDFRAGNTIYF	TGTGCCAGCAGCCAAGATTTCCGGGCTGGAAACACCATATATTTT